The 26 T cell receptor beta chains reported below all come from one sample, sequenced in a study of neurological immune-mediated disorders. TCRdb independently ran MiXCR on the 5' RACE reads; one entry per CDR3 protein. The sample holds 80,000 to 85,000 distinct CDR3 sequences; 2.6% are singletons and the top ten take 0.95% to 1.3%. Sequencing was done on a sample of PBMCs. The receptors shown here come from a woman in her thirties with multiple sclerosis.

This clonotype appeared many times. V gene TRBV7-6 combines with J gene TRBJ1-1, with D perhaps matching TRBD1 (5 bases). V lost 5 bases to trimming and J lost 2 bases, with 15 bases between them. Germline V gene data show CDR1 as SGHVS and CDR2 as FNYEAQ. This CDR3 is built from 15 residues. CDR3 sequence: CASSKRGEANTEAFF. The CDR3 DNA is TGTGCCAGCAGCAAACGGGGGGAGGCTAACACTGAAGCTTTCTTT. Full variable domain (outside the CDR3, taken from reference TRBV7-6 and TRBJ1-1): GAGVSQSPRYKVTKRGQDVALRCDPISGHVSLYWYRQALGQGPEFLTYFNYEAQQDKSGLPNDRFSAERPEGSISTLTIQRTEQRDSAMYRCASSKRGEANTEAFFGQGTRLTVV.

The sample holds many counts of this clonotype. The chain carries TRBV20-1 and TRBJ2-1, with no clear D. Germline values: CDR1 DFQATT, CDR2 SNEGSKA (reference sequence). V was clipped by 4 bases and J by 5 bases, with 15 bases between them. CDR3 length equals 14 residues. In DNA form, the CDR3 reads TGCAGTGCTATGATCCAGAGAGGAGACAATGAGCAGTTCTTC. It yields the protein CSAMIQRGDNEQFF.

This clonotype occurred many times. The chain has TRBV6-2 or TRBV6-3 and TRBJ2-1, with D perhaps being TRBD1 or TRBD2 (5 bases each). CDR3 length equals 12 residues. Per the germline V gene, CDR1 is MNHEY and CDR2 is SVGEGT. Trimming cost V 7 bases and J 10 bases, with 14 bases left between them. The CDR3 DNA sequence: TGTGCCAGCAACTCGATCGGGACGGAGCAGTTCTTC. Amino acids: CASNSIGTEQFF.

This clonotype was seen ten or more times. The V call is TRBV29-1, the J call TRBJ1-2, with a weak D call TRBD1 (6 bases). V gave up 6 bases and J gave up 8 bases, with 16 bases separating them. The CDR3 sequence is 12 residues long. Germline V gene sequence: CDR1 SQVTM, CDR2 ANQGSEA. The CDR3 bases are TGCAGCGTCGTTACAGGGAGCACGGGCTACACCTTC. Translating it yields CSVVTGSTGYTF.

For this clonotype: The CDR3 does not end in the conserved phenylalanine or tryptophan, so this is likely a read error. The chain recombines TRBV5-1 with TRBJ1-1; D call uncertain. V lost 0 bases, J lost 6 bases, and 15 bases lay in between. CDR3 length equals 15 residues. Germline-derived CDR1 and CDR2 are SGHRS and YFSETQ. CDR3 residues: CASSLGSPEGSEAFS. CDR3 sequence (DNA): TGCGCCAGCAGCTTGGGGTCCCCAGAGGGTTCTGAAGCTTTCTCT.

The chain carries TRBV27 and TRBJ2-3; TRBD2 agrees at 7 bases. This CDR3 spans 16 amino acids. CDR1 and CDR2 (germline): MNHEY, SMNVEV (reference sequence). The junction had 12 bases not matched to a gene; V was cut back by 4 bases and J by 5 bases. CDR3 region: CASSWAGVLRKDTQYF. CDR3 sequence (DNA): TGTGCCAGCAGTTGGGCGGGAGTTCTCCGAAAAGATACGCAGTATTTT.

This clonotype was recorded at least ten times. The chain combines TRBV20-1 with TRBJ1-5; D not resolved. Per the germline V gene, CDR1 is DFQATT and CDR2 is SNEGSKA (reference sequence). The CDR3 is 14 residues long. Trimming took off 5 bases at V and 0 bases at J, with 11 bases between the two ends. CDR3 nucleotide sequence: TGCAGTGCTCCCGACCCCGTTAGCAATCAGCCCCAGCATTTT. It encodes CSAPDPVSNQPQHF.

In its sample, this clonotype was seen many times. The rearrangement links TRBV11-2 to TRBJ2-3, with 10 positions matching TRBD2. Germline trimming cut 5 bases from V and 4 bases from J; bases unmatched to any gene: 9. This CDR3 has 16 amino acids. CDR1 is SGHAT and CDR2 is FQNNGV in the germline V gene. The CDR3 DNA sequence: TGTGCCAGCAGCCCCTCTAGCGGGAGAGGGGCAGATACGCAGTATTTT. It translates to CASSPSSGRGADTQYF.

This clonotype was counted ten times or more. This chain uses TRBV7-2 with TRBJ1-1; no firm D call. The CDR3 totals 12 residues. CDR1 and CDR2 from the germline V gene are SGHTA and FQGNSA. V lost 4 bases to trimming and J lost 10 bases, with 13 bases between them. Here the CDR3 DNA reads TGTGCCAGCAGCTCCCTCGGGCGTAGAGCTTTCTTT. Translating it yields CASSSLGRRAFF.

This clonotype occurred many times. This chain joins TRBV3-1 and TRBJ1-6; no definite D call. With 0 bases removed from V and 10 bases from J, the gap between germline ends came to 13 bases. Germline V gene data show CDR1 as LGHDT and CDR2 as YNNKEL (reference sequence). The CDR3 runs to 15 residues. In DNA form, the CDR3 reads TGTGCCAGCAGCCAAGACTTGACGGTTTGGTCACCCCTCCACTTT. Translated: CASSQDLTVWSPLHF.

Many counts were recorded for this clonotype. This chain connects TRBV7-6 to TRBJ1-1; D not certain. This CDR3 contains 13 residues. Germline CDR1 SGHVS, CDR2 FNYEAQ. Trimming took 2 bases from V and 5 from J, leaving 9 bases between them. CDR3 bases: TGTGCCAGCAGCTTACTCGAGTGGACTGAAGCTTTCTTT. It is translated as CASSLLEWTEAFF.

This clonotype was counted ten times or more. V gene TRBV5-1 combines with J gene TRBJ2-3; maybe TRBD2 (6 bases). Deletions cut 3 bases from V and 6 bases from J, with 11 bases between. The CDR3 extends over 13 amino acids. Germline assignment: CDR1 SGHRS and CDR2 YFSETQ. CDR3 sequence: CASSSSSGDTQYF. CDR3 bases: TGCGCCAGCAGCTCGTCAAGCGGGGATACGCAGTATTTT.

This clonotype was observed many times. The rearrangement links TRBV20-1 to TRBJ1-5; D gene uncertain. Trimming took 1 base from V and 2 from J, leaving 12 bases between them. This CDR3 has 15 residues. Germline V lookup: CDR1 DFQATT, CDR2 SNEGSKA (reference sequence). The CDR3 DNA sequence: TGCAGTGCTAGAGTCGCGGGGATGGGCAATCAGCCCCAGCATTTT. Its protein product is CSARVAGMGNQPQHF.

At least ten counts were recorded for this clonotype. The J gene is TRBJ1-2, the V gene TRBV4-3; D perhaps matches TRBD1 (5 bases). This CDR3 contains 13 residues. CDR1 is LGHNA, CDR2 YSLEER, per germline. V gave up 1 base and J gave up 4 bases, with 7 bases separating them. CDR3 bases: TGCGCCAGCAGCCAAGCAGGGCTCTATGGCTACACCTTC. Protein product: CASSQAGLYGYTF.

This clonotype was recorded at least ten times. The chain employs TRBV20-1 and TRBJ1-5, with D uncertain. CDR1 and CDR2 (germline): DFQATT, SNEGSKA (reference sequence). The CDR3 is 13 amino acids. Trimming cost V 1 base and J 7 bases, with 11 bases left between them. This CDR3 is CSARGAREQPQHF. The DNA of the CDR3 is TGCAGTGCTAGAGGGGCGAGGGAACAGCCCCAGCATTTT.

In its sample, this clonotype was seen many times. This sequence may be a read error, since a much larger clone differs from it by one base. The chain is built from TRBV6-2 or TRBV6-3 and TRBJ1-1, with D unclear. CDR1 is MNHEY and CDR2 is SVGEGT in the germline V gene. The CDR3 is made up of 11 amino acids. CDR3 nucleotides: TGTGCCAACAGTTTTGAGGGTGAAGCTTTCTTT. Amino acids: CANSFEGEAFF.

This clonotype was counted ten times or more. V is TRBV24-1 and J is TRBJ2-3; 14 nucleotides match TRBD2. This CDR3 spans 16 amino acids. Germline CDR1 and CDR2: KGHDR and SFDVKD. The V segment lost 3 bases and the J segment 4 bases; nucleotides outside the gene matches: 2. CDR3 DNA sequence: TGTGCCACCAGTGATCCGGGACTAGCGGGGGCAGATACGCAGTATTTT. Its translation is CATSDPGLAGADTQYF.

This clonotype was detected ten times or more. J is TRBJ1-1 and V is TRBV3-1, with D perhaps TRBD1 (6 bases). This CDR3 has 14 residues. V lost 6 bases and J lost 1, with 12 bases in between. CDR1 is LGHDT and CDR2 is YNNKEL in the germline V gene (reference sequence). The CDR3 nucleotides read TGTGCCAGCAGTCTCAGGACAGCGAACACTGAAGCTTTCTTT. It encodes CASSLRTANTEAFF.

This clonotype was detected many times. The gene calls are TRBV29-1 and TRBJ2-4, with 11 positions matching TRBD2. The V and J ends lost 6 bases and 0 bases, in that order; junction bases with no gene match: 1. In germline, CDR1 is SQVTM, CDR2 ANQGSEA. The CDR3 is 14 amino acids. CDR3 sequence reads: CSVGLAGAKNIQYF. CDR3 sequence (DNA): TGCAGCGTCGGACTAGCGGGAGCCAAAAACATTCAGTACTTC.

This clonotype was counted many times. This chain connects TRBV15 to TRBJ2-5; possibly TRBD2 for D (5 bases). Per the germline V gene, CDR1 is LNHNV and CDR2 is YYDKDF (reference sequence). Deletions cut 4 bases from V and 7 bases from J, with 16 bases between. This CDR3 comprises 14 residues. CDR3 residues: CATSTIGILGTQYF. The CDR3 bases are TGTGCCACCAGCACTATCGGGATATTGGGGACCCAGTACTTC. The whole variable domain, filled in from reference TRBV15 and TRBJ2-5, reads DAMVIQNPRYQVTQFGKPVTLSCSQTLNHNVMYWYQQKSSQAPKLLFHYYDKDFNNEADTPDNFQSRRPNTSFCFLDIRSPGLGDTAMYLCATSTIGILGTQYFGPGTRLLVL.

This clonotype was found many times. V usage is TRBV7-9 and J usage is TRBJ2-3; tentative D call: TRBD1 (5 bases). CDR1 is SEHNR, CDR2 FQNEAQ, per germline (reference sequence). The CDR3 sequence is 14 residues long. Deletions cut 5 bases from V and 3 bases from J, with 12 bases between. The CDR3 nucleotides read TGTGCCAGCAGCCCAAGTAGGGGAACAGATACGCAGTATTTT. Translation: CASSPSRGTDTQYF.

This clonotype showed up many times. V gene TRBV7-9 combines with J gene TRBJ2-7, with 9 bases lining up with TRBD1. CDR3 length equals 14 residues. Trimming removed 4 bases from V and 3 bases from J; junction bases left unmatched: 4. CDR1 is SEHNR, CDR2 FQNEAQ, per germline (reference sequence). CDR3 protein: CASSSGTGNYEQYF. The CDR3 region has the DNA TGTGCCAGCAGCTCCGGGACAGGGAACTACGAGCAGTACTTC.

J is TRBJ1-4 and V is TRBV11-1, with D possibly being TRBD1 (6 bases). Trimming removed 5 bases from V and 8 bases from J, with 12 bases in between. The CDR3 runs to 13 residues. Germline assignment: CDR1 SGHAT and CDR2 FQDESV (reference sequence). CDR3: CASSQRTDEKLFF. For the CDR3, the DNA is TGTGCCAGCAGCCAGCGGACAGACGAAAAACTGTTTTTT.

This clonotype was seen at least ten times. The chain recombines TRBV20-1 with TRBJ2-1; maybe TRBD1 (7 bases). With 6 bases removed from V and 5 bases from J, the gap between germline ends came to 26 bases. The CDR3 sequence is 17 residues long. Germline CDR1 DFQATT, CDR2 SNEGSKA (reference sequence). CDR3 residues: CSASKAGGGRGHNEQFF. CDR3 DNA sequence: TGCAGTGCAAGCAAAGCAGGGGGAGGTCGGGGCCACAATGAGCAGTTCTTC.

This clonotype was detected ten times or more. The chain uses TRBV5-1 and TRBJ1-6; perhaps TRBD1 as D (6 bases). V was trimmed by 4 bases and J by 13 bases, leaving 18 bases between them. There are 14 residues in the CDR3. CDR1 is SGHRS, CDR2 YFSETQ, per germline. CDR3 bases: TGCGCCAGCAGCACCGGGACACAAGGGCTCCCCCTCCACTTT. This gives the protein CASSTGTQGLPLHF.

This clonotype has at least ten counts. The V call is TRBV5-1, the J call TRBJ2-7, with D unresolved. This CDR3 contains 14 residues. Germline values: CDR1 SGHRS, CDR2 YFSETQ. V lost 4 bases, J lost 1 base, and 12 bases lay in between. The CDR3 DNA reads as TGCGCCAGCAGCCCGGACGGAAATTCCTACGAGCAGTACTTC. Translation gives CASSPDGNSYEQYF. The full variable domain, its missing parts supplied by reference TRBV5-1 and TRBJ2-7, is KAGVTQTPRYLIKTRGQQVTLSCSPISGHRSVSWYQQTPGQGLQFLFEYFSETQRNKGNFPGRFSGRQFSNSRSEMNVSTLELGDSALYLCASSPDGNSYEQYFGPGTRLTVT.